This T cell receptor beta chain emerged from a study of regulatory T cells in long-lasting Graves disease. Whole-study results and caveats: The study found TRBV28, TRBJ1-2 and TRBJ2-5 favored in persistent disease.

A few counts support this clonotype. What it recognizes is unknown. The time point was: newly diagnosed GD, antithyroid drugs for less than 3 months. The authors made the TCR library using RNA they extracted from PBMCs. Both iRepertoire HTBI primers and Arm-PCR of CDR3 regions were used to build the TCR beta libraries. TCRdb redid the calling of the multiplex PCR reads with MiXCR, one entry per CDR3 protein. The sample gives some 340,000 distinct CDR3 sequences, 10% to 15% of which show up once; approximately 17% is in the top ten. V was pared by 1 base and J by 3 bases, with 9 bases between. CDR3 length: 14 amino acids. Germline lookup yields CDR1 SGHTA and CDR2 FQGNSA. These data also featured in a second study, about T cells in Graves' hyperthyroidism and ophthalmopathy. This second study notes: Patients were aged 18 to 65, had disease duration under 2 months, and had newly diagnosed hyperthyroidism. Pregnant or lactating patients were excluded, as were those with uncontrolled infection or other autoimmune disease.

The specimen was peripheral blood mononuclear cells (PBMCs), collected at new diagnosis, from a patient treated with antithyroid drugs. This chain joins TRBV7-2 and TRBJ2-5; perhaps D is TRBD1 or TRBD2 (5 bases each). The sequence was collected from a woman aged 18-29 years with Graves disease. CDR3 residues: CASSLGRGKETQYF. CDR3 coding DNA: TGTGCCAGCAGCTTAGGACGGGGCAAAGAGACCCAGTACTTC.